One sample yielded the 15 T cell receptor beta chains listed below, sequenced in a study of cytomegalovirus exposure and HLA in healthy donors. It was with 60 Vbeta and 13 Jbeta primers that the PCR ran. The protocol was immunoSEQ multiplex PCR, while the TCRdb copy is restricted to in-frame clones and leaves out a portion. The sample includes about 160,000 clones, about 76% of them seen just once. The sequenced sample was PBMCs. These receptor sequences come from a female donor in good health and CMV-seronegative.

This chain uses TRBV5-1 with TRBJ2-1, with D uncertain. The CDR3 extends over 14 amino acids. Trimming took off 0 bases at V and 4 bases at J, with 8 bases between the two ends. In germline, CDR1 is SGHRS, CDR2 YFSETQ. The CDR3 sequence: CASSLAEMYNEQFF. CDR3 nucleotide sequence: TGCGCCAGCAGCTTGGCCGAGATGTACAATGAGCAGTTCTTC.

To note about this clone: One end of the junction does not line up with germline, which may come from a read error. The rearrangement joins TRBV7-9 to TRBJ1-1; D call uncertain. There are 13 residues in the CDR3. Germline V gene data show CDR1 as SEHNR and CDR2 as FQNEAQ (reference sequence). The CDR3 sequence is CSSGELTGTEAFF. As DNA, the CDR3 is TGTTCCAGCGGGGAACTAACGGGGACTGAAGCTTTCTTT.

The V call is TRBV4-1, the J call TRBJ2-1; 13 nucleotides match TRBD2. Germline CDR1 and CDR2: MGHRA and YSYEKL. V shed 1 base and J 6 bases; nucleotides not matched to a gene: 6. This CDR3 has 17 amino acids. CDR3 sequence (DNA): TGCGCCAGCAGCCAAGCCCAGACTAGCGGGGGGACCAATGAGCAGTTCTTC. This encodes CASSQAQTSGGTNEQFF.

The CDR3 nucleotides are TGTGCCAGCAGTGTTGGGGACTACAACAATGAGCAGTTCTTC. Its translation: CASSVGDYNNEQFF. This sequence joins TRBV2 and TRBJ2-1; 7 bases are shared with TRBD2. Germline CDR1 is SNHLY and CDR2 is FYNNEI. This CDR3 contains 14 residues. Trimming at V came to 4 bases and at J to 5 bases, leaving 5 bases not matched to a gene.

The count of this clone is one. The final CDR3 position lacks the conserved phenylalanine or tryptophan, pointing to a likely read error. This chain uses TRBV5-1 with TRBJ1-1; a possible D gene is TRBD1 (5 bases). Trimming removed 4 bases from V and 5 bases from J, with 15 bases in between. Germline V lookup: CDR1 SGHRS, CDR2 YFSETQ. The CDR3 extends over 14 amino acids. The CDR3: CASSGGTVGTEAFS. The DNA for the CDR3 is TGCGCCAGCAGCGGGGGTACGGTGGGGACTGAAGCTTTCTCT.

This clone was found once. The chain employs TRBV27 and TRBJ1-5; 7 bases are a match to TRBD1. The CDR3 extends over 14 amino acids. With V trimmed by 5 bases and J by 2 bases, 3 bases remained unmatched. Germline V gene sequence: CDR1 MNHEY, CDR2 SMNVEV (reference sequence). The CDR3 DNA is TGTGCCAGCAGTGCCGACAGGGGCAATCAGCCCCAGCATTTT. Protein product: CASSADRGNQPQHF.

The V gene is TRBV19, the J gene TRBJ1-4; D call uncertain. Trimming pared 5 bases from V and 0 bases from J, leaving 7 bases between. From germline, CDR1 is LNHDA and CDR2 SQIVND (reference sequence). The CDR3 has 14 residues. The CDR3 DNA sequence: TGTGCCAGTAGTTCATTCCCAACTAATGAAAAACTGTTTTTT. The encoded protein is CASSSFPTNEKLFF.

This clone was recorded a few times. This rearrangement joins TRBV19 to TRBJ1-2; no firm D call. Trimming removed 8 bases at V and 4 bases at J, with 11 bases between. This CDR3 region has 12 residues. Germline loops: CDR1 LNHDA, CDR2 SQIVND (reference sequence). The CDR3 is CASGRGLYGYTF. As DNA, the CDR3 is TGTGCCAGTGGACGCGGACTCTATGGCTACACCTTC.

The V call is TRBV9, the J call TRBJ2-3; the D gene is possibly TRBD1 (6 bases). The germline V gene has CDR1 SGDLS and CDR2 YYNGEE. The CDR3 has 14 amino acids. Trimming took off 4 bases at V and 2 bases at J, with 11 bases between the two ends. CDR3 bases: TGTGCCAGCAGCCCCCGACAGGACACAGATACGCAGTATTTT. This sequence encodes CASSPRQDTDTQYF.

This rearrangement joins TRBV7-9 to TRBJ1-1; unclear D gene. CDR1 is SEHNR, CDR2 FQNEAQ, per germline (reference sequence). The CDR3 has 15 amino acids. Trimming stripped 2 bases from V and 4 bases from J, with 14 bases between. CDR3 sequence: CASSLWAGLATEAFF. In DNA, the CDR3 is TGTGCCAGCAGCTTATGGGCAGGTTTGGCCACTGAAGCTTTCTTT.

This chain connects TRBV28 to TRBJ1-1; no firm D call. V was clipped by 6 bases and J by 8 bases, with 16 bases between them. In germline, CDR1 is MDHEN, CDR2 SYDVKM. This CDR3 region has 13 residues. The CDR3 coding sequence is TGTGCCAGCAGCCTGGAGGTGCAGCCCGAAGCTTTCTTT. Amino acid sequence: CASSLEVQPEAFF.

The V call is TRBV5-4, the J call TRBJ1-2; 7 nucleotides match TRBD1. Per germline, CDR1 SGHNT and CDR2 YYREEE (reference sequence). With 4 bases clipped from V and 2 bases from J, the junction kept 2 bases outside the gene matches. The CDR3 spans 13 residues. For the CDR3, the DNA is TGTGCCAGCAGCGCGGACAGGAACTATGGCTACACCTTC. It yields the protein CASSADRNYGYTF.

Concerning this clone itself: Compared with germline, one end of the junction differs, possibly owing to a read error. The genes are TRBV14 and TRBJ2-7, with D perhaps matching TRBD1 (5 bases). CDR3 length: 15 residues. Germline V gene sequence: CDR1 SGHDN, CDR2 FVKESK. CDR3 amino acids: CASSQTFRARYEQHF. CDR3 DNA sequence: TGTGCCAGCAGCCAAACGTTCAGGGCCAGATACGAGCAGCACTTC.

This clone appeared a single time. The CDR3 here is CASSGRGALNTEAFF. CDR3 nucleotide sequence: TGTGCCAGCAGCGGCCGCGGCGCCTTGAACACTGAAGCTTTCTTT. This chain joins TRBV9 and TRBJ1-1; D gene uncertain. Germline values: CDR1 SGDLS, CDR2 YYNGEE. This CDR3 has 15 residues. V was shortened by 3 bases and J by 0 bases, with 12 bases between the two germline ends. Full variable domain (outside the CDR3, taken from reference TRBV9 and TRBJ1-1): DSGVTQTPKHLITATGQRVTLRCSPRSGDLSVYWYQQSLDQGLQFLIQYYNGEERAKGNILERFSAQQFPDLHSELNLSSLELGDSALYFCASSGRGALNTEAFFGQGTRLTVV.

The DNA for the CDR3 is TGTGCCAGCAGTACGGACTTTTGGGAGACCCAGTACTTC. Its translation: CASSTDFWETQYF. This chain joins TRBV27 and TRBJ2-5; possible D gene TRBD2, 5 bases. This CDR3 has 13 amino acids. Trimming cost V 5 bases and J 5 bases, with 12 bases left between them. The germline V gene encodes CDR1 MNHEY and CDR2 SMNVEV (reference sequence).